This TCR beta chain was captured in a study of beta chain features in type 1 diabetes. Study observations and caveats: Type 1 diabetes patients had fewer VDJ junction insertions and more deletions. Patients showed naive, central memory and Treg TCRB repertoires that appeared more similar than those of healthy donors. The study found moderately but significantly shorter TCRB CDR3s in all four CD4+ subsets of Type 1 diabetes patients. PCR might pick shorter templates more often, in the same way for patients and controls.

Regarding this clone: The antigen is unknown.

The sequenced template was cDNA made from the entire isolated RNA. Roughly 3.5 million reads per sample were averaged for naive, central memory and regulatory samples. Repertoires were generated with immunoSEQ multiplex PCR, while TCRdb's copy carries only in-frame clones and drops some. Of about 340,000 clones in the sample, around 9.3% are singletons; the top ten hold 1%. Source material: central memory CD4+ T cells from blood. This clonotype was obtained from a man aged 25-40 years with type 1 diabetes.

The CDR3 bases are TGTGCCTGGAGTGCAGGAGAGAACACTGAAGCTTTCTTT. It is translated as CAWSAGENTEAFF. The chain uses TRBV30 and TRBJ1-1; D ambiguous. This CDR3 spans 13 amino acids. Trimming pared 1 base from V and 1 base from J, leaving 7 bases between. From germline, CDR1 is GTSNPN and CDR2 SVGIG (reference sequence).